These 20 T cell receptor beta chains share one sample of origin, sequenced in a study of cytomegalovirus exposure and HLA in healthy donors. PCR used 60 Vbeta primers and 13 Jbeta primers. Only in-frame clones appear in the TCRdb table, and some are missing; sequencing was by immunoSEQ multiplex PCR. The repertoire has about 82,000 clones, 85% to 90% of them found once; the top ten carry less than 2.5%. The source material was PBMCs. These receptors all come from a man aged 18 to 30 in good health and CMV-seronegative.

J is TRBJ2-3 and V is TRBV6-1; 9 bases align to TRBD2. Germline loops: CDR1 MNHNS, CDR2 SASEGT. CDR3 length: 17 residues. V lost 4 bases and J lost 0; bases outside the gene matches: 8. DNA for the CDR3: TGTGCCAGCAGTGCGACCTTTAGCGGGAGAAGCACAGATACGCAGTATTTT. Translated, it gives CASSATFSGRSTDTQYF.

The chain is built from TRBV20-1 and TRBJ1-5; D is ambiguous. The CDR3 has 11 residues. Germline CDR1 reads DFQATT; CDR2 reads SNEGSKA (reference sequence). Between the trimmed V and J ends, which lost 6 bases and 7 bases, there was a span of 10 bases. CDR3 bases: TGCAGTGCCGCCAACAACCAGCCCCAGCATTTT. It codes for CSAANNQPQHF.

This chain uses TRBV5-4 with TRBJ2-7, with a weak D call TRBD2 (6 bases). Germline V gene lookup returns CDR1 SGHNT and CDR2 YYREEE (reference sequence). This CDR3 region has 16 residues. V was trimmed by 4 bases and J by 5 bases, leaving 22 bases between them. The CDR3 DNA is TGTGCCAGCAGCCCGTCGGAGACTAGGTTACGCCACGAGCAGTACTTC. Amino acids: CASSPSETRLRHEQYF.

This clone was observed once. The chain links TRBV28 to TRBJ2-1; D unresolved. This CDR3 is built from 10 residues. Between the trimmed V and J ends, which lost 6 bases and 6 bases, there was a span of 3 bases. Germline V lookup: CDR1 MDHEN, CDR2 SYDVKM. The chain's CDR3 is CASSLNEQFF. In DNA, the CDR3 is TGTGCCAGCAGCCTCAATGAGCAGTTCTTC.

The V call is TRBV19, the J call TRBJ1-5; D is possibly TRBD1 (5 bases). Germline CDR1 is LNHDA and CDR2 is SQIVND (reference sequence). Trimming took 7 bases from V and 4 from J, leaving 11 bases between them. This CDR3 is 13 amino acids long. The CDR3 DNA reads TGTGCCAGTAACAGGCAGGATAATCAGCCCCAGCATTTT. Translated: CASNRQDNQPQHF. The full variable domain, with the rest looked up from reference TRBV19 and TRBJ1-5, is DGGITQSPKYLFRKEGQNVTLSCEQNLNHDAMYWYRQDPGQGLRLIYYSQIVNDFQKGDIAEGYSVSREKKESFPLTVTSAQKNPTAFYLCASNRQDNQPQHFGDGTRLSIL.

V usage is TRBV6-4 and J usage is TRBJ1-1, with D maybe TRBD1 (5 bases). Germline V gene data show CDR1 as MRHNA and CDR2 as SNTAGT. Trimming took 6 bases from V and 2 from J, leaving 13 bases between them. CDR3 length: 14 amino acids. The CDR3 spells CASREQVGNTEAFF. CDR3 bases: TGTGCCAGCAGAGAACAGGTTGGAAACACTGAAGCTTTCTTT.

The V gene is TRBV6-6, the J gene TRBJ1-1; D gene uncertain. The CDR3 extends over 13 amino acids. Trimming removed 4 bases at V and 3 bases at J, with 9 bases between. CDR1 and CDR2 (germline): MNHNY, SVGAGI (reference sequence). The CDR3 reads CASSFPVDTEAFF. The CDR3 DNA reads TGTGCCAGCAGTTTCCCAGTTGACACTGAAGCTTTCTTT.

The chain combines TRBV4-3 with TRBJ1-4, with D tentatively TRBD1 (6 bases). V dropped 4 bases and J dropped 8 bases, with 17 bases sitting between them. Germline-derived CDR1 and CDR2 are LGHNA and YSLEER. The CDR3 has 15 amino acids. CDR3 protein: CASSLKQGLWEKLFF. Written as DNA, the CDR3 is TGCGCCAGCAGCCTAAAACAGGGTCTTTGGGAAAAACTGTTTTTT.

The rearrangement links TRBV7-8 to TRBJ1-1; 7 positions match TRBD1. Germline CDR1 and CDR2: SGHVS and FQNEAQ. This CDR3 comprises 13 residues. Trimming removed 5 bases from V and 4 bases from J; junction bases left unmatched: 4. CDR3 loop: CASSLNRGTEAFF. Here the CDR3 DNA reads TGTGCCAGCAGCCTTAACAGGGGCACTGAAGCTTTCTTT.

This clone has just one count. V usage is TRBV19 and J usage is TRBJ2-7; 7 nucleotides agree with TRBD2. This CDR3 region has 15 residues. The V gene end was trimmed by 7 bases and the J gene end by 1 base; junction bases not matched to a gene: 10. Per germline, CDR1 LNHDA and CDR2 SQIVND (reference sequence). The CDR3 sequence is CASKLSAGLSYEQYF. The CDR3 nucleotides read TGTGCCAGTAAACTCTCCGCGGGACTATCCTACGAGCAGTACTTC.

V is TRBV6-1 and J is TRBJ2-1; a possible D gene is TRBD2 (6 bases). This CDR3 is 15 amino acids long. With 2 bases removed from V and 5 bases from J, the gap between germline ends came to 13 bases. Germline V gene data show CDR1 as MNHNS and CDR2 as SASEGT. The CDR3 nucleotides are TGTGCCAGCAGTGAAACGCGGGGAATTAACAATGAGCAGTTCTTC. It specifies CASSETRGINNEQFF.

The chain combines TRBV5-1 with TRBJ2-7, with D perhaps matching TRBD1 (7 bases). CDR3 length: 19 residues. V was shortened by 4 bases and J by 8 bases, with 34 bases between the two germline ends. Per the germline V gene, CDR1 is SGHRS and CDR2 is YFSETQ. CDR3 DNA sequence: TGCGCCAGCAGCAACAAATTGACTTTTGCTCCCGGACAGGAGGGGAAGCAGTACTTC. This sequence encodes CASSNKLTFAPGQEGKQYF.

CDR3 region: CASSQPRGGAGQYF. For the CDR3, the DNA is TGCGCCAGCAGCCAACCCCGGGGGGGGGCAGGCCAGTACTTC. The chain combines TRBV4-1 with TRBJ2-5; 8 nucleotides line up with TRBD2. Germline lookup yields CDR1 MGHRA and CDR2 YSYEKL. The CDR3 loop spans 14 amino acids. Trimming cost V 2 bases and J 10 bases; bases outside gene matches: 9.

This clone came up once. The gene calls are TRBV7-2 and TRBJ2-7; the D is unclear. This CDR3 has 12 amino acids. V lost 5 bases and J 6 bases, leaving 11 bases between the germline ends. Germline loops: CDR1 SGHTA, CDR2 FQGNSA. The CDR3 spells CASSPPFREQYF. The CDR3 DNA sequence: TGTGCCAGCAGCCCCCCTTTCCGCGAGCAGTACTTC.

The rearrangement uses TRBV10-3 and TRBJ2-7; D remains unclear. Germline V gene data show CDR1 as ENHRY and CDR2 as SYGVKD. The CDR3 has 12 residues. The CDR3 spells CALGDSAYEQYF. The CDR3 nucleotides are TGTGCGCTTGGTGATTCGGCCTACGAGCAGTACTTC.

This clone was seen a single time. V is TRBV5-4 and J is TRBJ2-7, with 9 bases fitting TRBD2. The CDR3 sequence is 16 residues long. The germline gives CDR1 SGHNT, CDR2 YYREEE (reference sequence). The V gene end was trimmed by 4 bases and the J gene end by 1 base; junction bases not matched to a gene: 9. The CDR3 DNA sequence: TGTGCCAGCAGCCACGAGGGCCTAGCGGGGTCCTACGAGCAGTACTTC. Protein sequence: CASSHEGLAGSYEQYF.

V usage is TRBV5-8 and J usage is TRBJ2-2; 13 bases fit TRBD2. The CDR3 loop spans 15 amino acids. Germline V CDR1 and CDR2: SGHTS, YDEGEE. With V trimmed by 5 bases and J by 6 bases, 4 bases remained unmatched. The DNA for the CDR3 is TGTGCCAGCAGGAGACTAGCGGGAGGACCCGGGGAGCTGTTTTTT. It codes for CASRRLAGGPGELFF.

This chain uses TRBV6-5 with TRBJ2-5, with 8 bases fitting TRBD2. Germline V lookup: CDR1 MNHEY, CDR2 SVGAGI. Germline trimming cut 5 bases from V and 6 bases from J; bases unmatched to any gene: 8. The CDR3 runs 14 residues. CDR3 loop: CASSQGLGRQTQYF. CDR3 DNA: TGTGCCAGCAGTCAGGGACTAGGGCGACAGACCCAGTACTTC.

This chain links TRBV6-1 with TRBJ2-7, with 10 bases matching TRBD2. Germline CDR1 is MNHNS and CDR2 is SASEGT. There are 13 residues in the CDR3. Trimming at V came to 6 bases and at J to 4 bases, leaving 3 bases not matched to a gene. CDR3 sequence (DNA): TGTGCCAGCAGGGCTAGCGGGAGTTACGAGCAGTACTTC. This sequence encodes CASRASGSYEQYF.

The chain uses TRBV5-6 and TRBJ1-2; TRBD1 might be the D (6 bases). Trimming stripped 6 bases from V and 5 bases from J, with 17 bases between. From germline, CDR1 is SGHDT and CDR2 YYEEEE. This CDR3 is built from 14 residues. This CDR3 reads CASIRRGGSYGYTF. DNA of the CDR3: TGTGCCAGCATCCGGAGGGGGGGCTCTTATGGCTACACCTTC.